Following are 26 T cell receptor beta chains from one sample sequenced in a study of human T cells and chemical hapten exposure. Regarding time point: patch test 2, 6 weeks after DPC sensitization. Regarding treatment: therapeutic diphenylcyclopropenone sensitization with weekly scalp DPC. TCRdb re-called the RACE reads with MiXCR, one entry per CDR3 protein. The table records approximately 350,000 distinct CDR3 sequences, about 6% of them present only once. The sequences come from whole blood, collected in connection with sensitization to the hapten diphenylcyclopropenone (DPC). Receptor source: a woman aged 18-29 years with alopecia areata. Some clones in this sample may be carry-over from other donors' samples.

This clonotype was counted many times. The CDR3 sequence is CASSMNSNQPQHF. Written as DNA, the CDR3 is TGTGCCAGTAGTATGAATAGCAATCAGCCCCAGCATTTT. The chain combines TRBV12-3 or TRBV12-4 with TRBJ1-5; unclear D gene. This CDR3 is 13 amino acids long. Trimming shortened V by 9 bases and J by 0 bases, and 9 bases separated the two germline ends.

There are many counts of this clonotype. CDR3 region: CASSPFYGYTF. DNA for the CDR3: TGTGCCAGCAGCCCATTCTATGGCTACACCTTC. V is TRBV6-2 or TRBV6-3 and J is TRBJ1-2; D remains unclear. Trimming left V 6 bases short and J 4 bases short, with 6 bases between. The length of the CDR3 is 11 residues. Germline assignment: CDR1 MNHEY and CDR2 SVGEGT.

The chain employs TRBV4-3 and TRBJ2-7, with 10 bases aligning to TRBD2. Germline lookup yields CDR1 LGHNA and CDR2 YSLEER. The V segment lost 2 bases and the J segment 2 bases; nucleotides outside the gene matches: 3. The CDR3 totals 15 residues. The CDR3 coding sequence is TGCGCCAGCAGCCAACTACTAGCGGGAACCTACGAGCAGTACTTC. Amino acids: CASSQLLAGTYEQYF.

The gene calls are TRBV20-1 and TRBJ1-5; D uncertain. The CDR3 is made up of 12 amino acids. V was cut by 3 bases and J by 4 bases, with 7 bases left in between. Germline CDR1 reads DFQATT; CDR2 reads SNEGSKA (reference sequence). CDR3 sequence reads: CSASMQNQPQHF. CDR3 DNA: TGCAGTGCTAGCATGCAAAATCAGCCCCAGCATTTT.

There are many counts of this clonotype. The rearrangement links TRBV5-1 to TRBJ1-1, with 7 bases identical to TRBD1. The junction had 6 bases not matched to a gene; V was cut back by 3 bases and J by 1 base. The CDR3 is made up of 15 amino acids. The germline CDR1 and CDR2 sequences are SGHRS and YFSETQ. The CDR3 sequence: CASSSGGTENTEAFF. In DNA form, the CDR3 reads TGCGCCAGCAGCTCCGGTGGGACAGAGAACACTGAAGCTTTCTTT. Full variable domain (rest looked up from reference TRBV5-1 and TRBJ1-1): KAGVTQTPRYLIKTRGQQVTLSCSPISGHRSVSWYQQTPGQGLQFLFEYFSETQRNKGNFPGRFSGRQFSNSRSEMNVSTLELGDSALYLCASSSGGTENTEAFFGQGTRLTVV.

The chain joins TRBV11-1 to TRBJ2-5, with TRBD2 as a possible D gene (6 bases). Germline V CDR1 and CDR2: SGHAT, FQDESV (reference sequence). Trimming pared 5 bases from V and 5 bases from J, leaving 15 bases between. The CDR3 extends over 14 amino acids. The CDR3 nucleotides are TGTGCCAGCAGCACTCCGACTAGATCTGAGACCCAGTACTTC. This sequence encodes CASSTPTRSETQYF.

There are many counts of this clonotype. This chain links TRBV18 with TRBJ1-1, with TRBD1 identical over 9 bases. The germline V gene encodes CDR1 KGHSH and CDR2 LQKENI. This CDR3 is 14 amino acids long. With 3 bases clipped from V and 4 bases from J, the junction kept 3 bases outside the gene matches. The CDR3 region has the DNA TGTGCCAGCTCACCGGACAGGGGCGGCACTGAAGCTTTCTTT. This gives the protein CASSPDRGGTEAFF.

The chain carries TRBV7-3 and TRBJ2-3, with D tentatively TRBD2 (5 bases). The germline CDR1 and CDR2 sequences are SGHTA and FQGTGA. The CDR3 totals 13 residues. The V end lost 4 bases, the J end lost 2 bases, and 7 bases lay between the germline ends. CDR3 nucleotide sequence: TGTGCCAGCAGCTACGGGGTCACAGATACGCAGTATTTT. Translated, it gives CASSYGVTDTQYF.

This clonotype came up many times. The chain recombines TRBV4-1 with TRBJ2-7; the D gene is possibly TRBD1 (7 bases). The V end was cut by 3 bases, the J end by 7 bases, with 22 bases between. Germline V lookup: CDR1 MGHRA, CDR2 YSYEKL. CDR3 length: 16 amino acids. The CDR3 here is CASSQLTGVEGQEQYF. The CDR3 bases are TGCGCCAGCAGCCAGCTCACAGGGGTGGAGGGTCAAGAGCAGTACTTC.

The table lists this clonotype with a few counts. The gene calls are TRBV2 and TRBJ2-3; 12 bases line up with TRBD2. V was pared by 6 bases and J by 8 bases, with 6 bases of the junction left unmatched. The germline V gene has CDR1 SNHLY and CDR2 FYNNEI. The CDR3 length is 14 residues. In nucleotides, the CDR3 is TGTGCCAGCAGCCCTAGCGGGGGGGCCGTTACGCAGTATTTT. It is translated as CASSPSGGAVTQYF.

This sequence joins TRBV7-2 and TRBJ1-1, with TRBD1 matching 11 bases. The CDR3 runs 14 residues. The junction had 3 bases not matched to a gene; V was cut back by 1 base and J by 8 bases. Germline values: CDR1 SGHTA, CDR2 FQGNSA. The DNA for the CDR3 is TGTGCCAGCAGCTTAGGGACAGGGGGCCCCGAAGCTTTCTTT. It translates to CASSLGTGGPEAFF. Drawing the rest from reference TRBV7-2 and TRBJ1-1, the complete variable domain is GAGVSQSPSNKVTEKGKDVELRCDPISGHTALYWYRQSLGQGLEFLIYFQGNSAPDKSGLPSDRFSAERTGGSVSTLTIQRTQQEDSAVYLCASSLGTGGPEAFFGQGTRLTVV.

This clonotype was seen repeatedly, ten times or more. The chain employs TRBV20-1 and TRBJ1-2; D is unclear. The V gene lost 0 bases and the J gene lost 5 bases, with 10 bases spanning the gap. Germline V gene data show CDR1 as DFQATT and CDR2 as SNEGSKA (reference sequence). The CDR3 contains 13 residues. CDR3 DNA: TGCAGTGCTAGAGATCTCACGGAGTATGGCTACACCTTC. Residues: CSARDLTEYGYTF.

This clonotype has ten or more counts. The chain employs TRBV6-1 and TRBJ1-4; D remains ambiguous. The CDR3 has 15 amino acids. Trimming took 4 bases from V and 0 from J, leaving 9 bases between them. In germline, CDR1 is MNHNS, CDR2 SASEGT. CDR3 coding DNA: TGTGCCAGCAGTGCAGCGTTTGCAACTAATGAAAAACTGTTTTTT. As protein: CASSAAFATNEKLFF.

The chain employs TRBV9 and TRBJ1-1; D unclear. CDR1 and CDR2 (germline): SGDLS, YYNGEE. The V and J ends lost 1 base and 4 bases respectively, with 11 bases between them. This CDR3 spans 14 amino acids. DNA for the CDR3: TGTGCCAGCAGCGTAAACCCTGACGCCACTGAAGCTTTCTTT. Its translation is CASSVNPDATEAFF.

This chain connects TRBV6-6 to TRBJ1-2, with 7 bases aligning to TRBD1. J gave up 2 bases and V 0 bases, and 3 bases lay outside the gene matches. From germline, CDR1 is MNHNY and CDR2 SVGAGI (reference sequence). This CDR3 has 15 amino acids. CDR3 amino acids: CASSYSTGKNYGYTF. CDR3 in DNA: TGTGCCAGCAGTTACTCGACAGGGAAGAACTATGGCTACACCTTC.

In this sample, this clonotype turned up many times. This chain joins TRBV18 and TRBJ1-1, with 8 bases lining up with TRBD1. V shed 6 bases and J 4 bases; nucleotides not matched to a gene: 13. There are 16 residues in the CDR3. The germline CDR1 and CDR2 sequences are KGHSH and LQKENI. The CDR3: CASSTGQGFGLTEAFF. The CDR3 DNA sequence: TGTGCCAGCTCGACAGGACAGGGCTTTGGTCTCACTGAAGCTTTCTTT.

This clonotype was picked up many times. The rearrangement joins TRBV18 to TRBJ1-2; D unresolved. With 5 bases removed from V and 0 bases from J, the gap between germline ends came to 16 bases. CDR1 and CDR2 from the germline V gene are KGHSH and LQKENI. The CDR3 covers 16 residues. CDR3 in DNA: TGTGCCAGCTCAGAAGCCCAGGTCCAAGCTAACTATGGCTACACCTTC. Amino acid sequence: CASSEAQVQANYGYTF.

V gene TRBV7-8 combines with J gene TRBJ2-3; tentatively, D is TRBD2 (6 bases). This CDR3 region has 13 residues. V lost 3 bases to trimming and J lost 7 bases, with 11 bases between them. Germline values: CDR1 SGHVS, CDR2 FQNEAQ. This CDR3 is CASSLSGLYTQYF. CDR3 bases: TGTGCCAGCAGCTTGTCGGGACTGTATACGCAGTATTTT.

This clonotype came up many times. The chain carries TRBV29-1 and TRBJ1-5, with 7 bases lining up with TRBD1. Germline V gene lookup returns CDR1 SQVTM and CDR2 ANQGSEA. The CDR3 totals 12 residues. V trimming: 0 bases; J trimming: 13 bases; junction bases outside the gene matches: 6. CDR3 sequence: CSVEEKTGQQHF. The CDR3 DNA sequence: TGCAGCGTTGAAGAAAAGACAGGGCAGCAGCATTTT.

This clonotype has at least ten counts. J is TRBJ1-2 and V is TRBV6-6; D remains unclear. Germline CDR1 MNHNY, CDR2 SVGAGI (reference sequence). Trimming removed 6 bases at V and 2 bases at J, with 13 bases between. The CDR3 sequence is 14 residues long. The CDR3 spells CASSPSPENYGYTF. CDR3 coding DNA: TGTGCCAGCAGCCCTTCCCCGGAAAACTATGGCTACACCTTC.

This clonotype was observed at least ten times. The chain recombines TRBV20-1 with TRBJ1-5; D is undetermined. This CDR3 contains 14 residues. From germline, CDR1 is DFQATT and CDR2 SNEGSKA (reference sequence). V was cut by 3 bases and J by 6 bases, with 15 bases left in between. CDR3 amino acids: CSASGGRGLQPQHF. CDR3 coding DNA: TGCAGTGCTAGTGGTGGCAGAGGTCTTCAGCCCCAGCATTTT.

This clonotype was detected ten times or more. The chain links TRBV14 to TRBJ1-2; D is possibly TRBD1 (5 bases). Germline CDR1 is SGHDN and CDR2 is FVKESK. Trimming left V 3 bases short and J 3 bases short, with 11 bases between. The CDR3 is made up of 14 amino acids. The CDR3 sequence: CASSQLLGDYGYTF. The CDR3, as DNA: TGTGCCAGCAGCCAGCTCCTGGGGGACTATGGCTACACCTTC.

The genes are TRBV20-1 and TRBJ1-1; D possibly corresponds to TRBD1 (5 bases). This CDR3 has 14 amino acids. Germline lookup yields CDR1 DFQATT and CDR2 SNEGSKA (reference sequence). Trimming took 0 bases from V and 5 from J, leaving 13 bases between them. The CDR3 nucleotides are TGCAGTGCTAGAGATCGGGAGGGGTGGACTGAAGCTTTCTTT. It encodes CSARDREGWTEAFF.

This clonotype was detected a few times. The chain carries TRBV6-2 or TRBV6-3 and TRBJ1-1; D gene unclear. The V and J ends lost 6 bases and 1 base respectively, with 15 bases between them. Germline CDR1 is MNHEY and CDR2 is SVGEGT. There are 15 residues in the CDR3. Here the CDR3 DNA reads TGTGCCAGCAGCTCCACCTTGGGCCGGAACACTGAAGCTTTCTTT. Translating it yields CASSSTLGRNTEAFF.

The CDR3 DNA is TGTGCCATCAGGCCGCGGGGGCCTAGTCTGGTGGATGGCTACACCTTC. Protein product: CAIRPRGPSLVDGYTF. The chain couples TRBV6-6 to TRBJ1-2; D possibly corresponds to TRBD1 (6 bases). The CDR3 loop spans 16 amino acids. The V gene lost 10 bases and the J gene lost 6 bases, with 27 bases spanning the gap. Germline values: CDR1 MNHNY, CDR2 SVGAGI (reference sequence).

This chain links TRBV6-6 with TRBJ2-3; 7 bases line up with TRBD2. The CDR3 extends over 15 amino acids. V gave up 4 bases and J gave up 0 bases; unmatched junction bases: 4. Germline V gene data show CDR1 as MNHNY and CDR2 as SVGAGI (reference sequence). CDR3: CASSFTSVSTDTQYF. The CDR3 nucleotides are TGTGCCAGCAGTTTTACTAGCGTAAGCACAGATACGCAGTATTTT.